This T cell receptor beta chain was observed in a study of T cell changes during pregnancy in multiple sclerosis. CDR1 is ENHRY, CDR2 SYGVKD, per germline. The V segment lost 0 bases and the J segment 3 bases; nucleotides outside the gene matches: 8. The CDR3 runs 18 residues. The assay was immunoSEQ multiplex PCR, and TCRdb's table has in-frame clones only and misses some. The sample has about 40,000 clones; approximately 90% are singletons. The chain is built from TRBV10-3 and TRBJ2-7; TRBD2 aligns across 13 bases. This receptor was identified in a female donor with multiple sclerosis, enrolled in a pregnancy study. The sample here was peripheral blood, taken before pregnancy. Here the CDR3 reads CAISESRLAGGPVYEQYF. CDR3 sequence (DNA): TGTGCCATCAGTGAGTCGAGACTAGCGGGAGGACCCGTCTACGAGCAGTACTTC.